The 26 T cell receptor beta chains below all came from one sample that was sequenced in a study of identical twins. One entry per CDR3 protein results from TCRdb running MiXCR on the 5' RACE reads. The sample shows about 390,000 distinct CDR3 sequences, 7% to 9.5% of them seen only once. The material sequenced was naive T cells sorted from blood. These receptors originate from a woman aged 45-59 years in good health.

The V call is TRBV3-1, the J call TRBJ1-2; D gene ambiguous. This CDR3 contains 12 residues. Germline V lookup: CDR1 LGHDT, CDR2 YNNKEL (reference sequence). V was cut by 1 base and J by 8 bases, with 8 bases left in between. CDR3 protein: CASSQVRVGYTF. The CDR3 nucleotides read TGTGCCAGCAGCCAAGTAAGGGTCGGCTACACCTTC. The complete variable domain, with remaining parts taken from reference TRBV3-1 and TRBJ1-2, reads DTAVSQTPKYLVTQMGNDKSIKCEQNLGHDTMYWYKQDSKKFLKIMFSYNNKELIINETVPNRFSPKSPDKAHLNLHINSLELGDSAVYFCASSQVRVGYTFGSGTRLTVV.

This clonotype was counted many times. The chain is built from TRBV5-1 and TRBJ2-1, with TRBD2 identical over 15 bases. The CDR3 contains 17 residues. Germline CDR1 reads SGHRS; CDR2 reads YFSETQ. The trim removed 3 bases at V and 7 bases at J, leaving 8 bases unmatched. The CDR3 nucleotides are TGCGCCAGCAGCTCAGGACTAGCGGGAGGGCCGGGGAATGAGCAGTTCTTC. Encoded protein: CASSSGLAGGPGNEQFF.

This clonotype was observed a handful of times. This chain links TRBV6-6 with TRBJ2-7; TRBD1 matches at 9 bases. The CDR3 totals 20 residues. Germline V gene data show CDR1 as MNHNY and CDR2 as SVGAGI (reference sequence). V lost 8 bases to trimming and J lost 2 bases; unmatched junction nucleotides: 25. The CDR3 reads CASPKQGARRAPIQTYEQYV. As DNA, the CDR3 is TGTGCCAGCCCAAAACAGGGGGCCCGTCGGGCGCCCATCCAGACCTACGAGCAGTACGTC.

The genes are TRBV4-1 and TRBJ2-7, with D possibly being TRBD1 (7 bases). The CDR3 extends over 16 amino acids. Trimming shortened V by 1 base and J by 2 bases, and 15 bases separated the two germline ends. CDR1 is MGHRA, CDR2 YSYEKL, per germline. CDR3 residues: CASSQVAGQTAYEQYF. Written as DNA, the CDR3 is TGCGCCAGCAGCCAAGTCGCGGGACAGACCGCCTACGAGCAGTACTTC.

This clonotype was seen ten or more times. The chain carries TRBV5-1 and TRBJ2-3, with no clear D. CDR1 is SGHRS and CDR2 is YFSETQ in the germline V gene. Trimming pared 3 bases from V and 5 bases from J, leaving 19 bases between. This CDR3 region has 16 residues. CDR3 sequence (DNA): TGCGCCAGCAGCTCATACTCTAGGGCCCAAGGAGATACGCAGTATTTT. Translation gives CASSSYSRAQGDTQYF.

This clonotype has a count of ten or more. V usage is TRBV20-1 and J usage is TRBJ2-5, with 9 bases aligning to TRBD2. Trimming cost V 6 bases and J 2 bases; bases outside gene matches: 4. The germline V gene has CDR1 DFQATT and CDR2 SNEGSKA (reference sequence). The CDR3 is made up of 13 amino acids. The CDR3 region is CSARGLAQETQYF. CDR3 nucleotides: TGCAGTGCCCGGGGACTAGCTCAAGAGACCCAGTACTTC.

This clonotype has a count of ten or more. CDR3 in amino acids: CASSLEGDGTEAFF. DNA of the CDR3: TGCGCCAGCAGCTTGGAGGGGGACGGGACTGAAGCTTTCTTT. The V and J genes are TRBV5-1 and TRBJ1-1; D possibly corresponds to TRBD1 (6 bases). Deletions cut 0 bases from V and 5 bases from J, with 11 bases between. Germline V gives CDR1 SGHRS, CDR2 YFSETQ. This CDR3 is 14 amino acids long.

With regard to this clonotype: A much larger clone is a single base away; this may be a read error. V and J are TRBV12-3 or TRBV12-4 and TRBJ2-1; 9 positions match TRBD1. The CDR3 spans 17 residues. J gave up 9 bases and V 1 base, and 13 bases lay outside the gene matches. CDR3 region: CASSLGGGQGPHGEQFF. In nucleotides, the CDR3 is TGTGCCAGCAGTTTAGGTGGGGGACAGGGTCCTCATGGTGAGCAGTTCTTC.

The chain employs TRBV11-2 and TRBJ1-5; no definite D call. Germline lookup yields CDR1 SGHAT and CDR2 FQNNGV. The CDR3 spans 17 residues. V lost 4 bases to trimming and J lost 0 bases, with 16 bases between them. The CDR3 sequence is CASSSETGPYSNQPQHF. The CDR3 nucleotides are TGTGCCAGCAGCTCTGAGACTGGCCCGTATAGCAATCAGCCCCAGCATTTT.

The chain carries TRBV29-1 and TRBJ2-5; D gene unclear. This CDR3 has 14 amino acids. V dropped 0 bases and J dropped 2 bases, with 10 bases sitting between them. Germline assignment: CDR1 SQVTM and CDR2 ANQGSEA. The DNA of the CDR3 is TGCAGCGTTGAAGAGGAATGGGAACAAGAGACCCAGTACTTC. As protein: CSVEEEWEQETQYF.

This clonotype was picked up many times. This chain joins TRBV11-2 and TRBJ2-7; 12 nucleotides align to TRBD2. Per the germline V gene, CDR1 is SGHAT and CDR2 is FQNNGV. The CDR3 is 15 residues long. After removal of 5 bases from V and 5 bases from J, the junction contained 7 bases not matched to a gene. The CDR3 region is CASSPGLAGSHEQYV. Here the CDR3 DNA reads TGTGCCAGCAGCCCCGGACTAGCGGGATCCCACGAGCAGTACGTC.

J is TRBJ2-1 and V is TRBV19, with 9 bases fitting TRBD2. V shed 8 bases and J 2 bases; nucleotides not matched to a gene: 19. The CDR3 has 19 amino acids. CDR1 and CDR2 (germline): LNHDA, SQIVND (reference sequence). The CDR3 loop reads CASSSMGLAGSSTYNEQFF. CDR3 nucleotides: TGTGCCAGTTCTAGTATGGGTCTAGCGGGGTCTTCGACCTACAATGAGCAGTTCTTC.

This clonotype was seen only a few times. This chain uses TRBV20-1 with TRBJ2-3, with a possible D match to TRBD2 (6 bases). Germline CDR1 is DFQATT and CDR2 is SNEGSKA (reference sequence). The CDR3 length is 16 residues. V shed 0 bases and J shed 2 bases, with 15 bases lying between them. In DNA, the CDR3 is TGCAGTGCTAGAGATCCCACTAGCTGGTACACAGATACGCAGTATTTT. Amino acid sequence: CSARDPTSWYTDTQYF.

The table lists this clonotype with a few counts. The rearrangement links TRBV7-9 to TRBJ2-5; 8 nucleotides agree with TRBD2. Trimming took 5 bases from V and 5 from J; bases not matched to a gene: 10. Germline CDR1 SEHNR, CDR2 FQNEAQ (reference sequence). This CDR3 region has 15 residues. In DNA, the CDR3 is TGTGCCAGCAGCGCGAGCGGGGGCGTGAGGGAGACCCAGTACTTC. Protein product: CASSASGGVRETQYF.

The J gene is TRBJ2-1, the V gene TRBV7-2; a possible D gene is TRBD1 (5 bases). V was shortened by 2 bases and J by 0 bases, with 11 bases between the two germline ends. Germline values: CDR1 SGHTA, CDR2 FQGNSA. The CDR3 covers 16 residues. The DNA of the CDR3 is TGTGCCAGCAGCTTACTCCAGGGTAGCTCCTACAATGAGCAGTTCTTC. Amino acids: CASSLLQGSSYNEQFF.

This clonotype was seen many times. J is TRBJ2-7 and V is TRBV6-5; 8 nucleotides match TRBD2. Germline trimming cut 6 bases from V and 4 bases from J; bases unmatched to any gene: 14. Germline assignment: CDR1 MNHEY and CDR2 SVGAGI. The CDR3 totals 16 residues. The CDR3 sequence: CASRTSWAGGGYEQYF. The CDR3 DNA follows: TGTGCCAGCAGGACGTCTTGGGCGGGAGGAGGGTACGAGCAGTACTTC.

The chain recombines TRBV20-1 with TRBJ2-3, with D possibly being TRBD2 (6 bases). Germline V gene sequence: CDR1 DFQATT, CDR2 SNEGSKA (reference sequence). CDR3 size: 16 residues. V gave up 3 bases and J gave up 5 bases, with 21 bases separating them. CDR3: CSASPRAGPRGDTQYF. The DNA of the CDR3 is TGCAGTGCTAGCCCGAGAGCGGGCCCAAGGGGAGATACGCAGTATTTT.

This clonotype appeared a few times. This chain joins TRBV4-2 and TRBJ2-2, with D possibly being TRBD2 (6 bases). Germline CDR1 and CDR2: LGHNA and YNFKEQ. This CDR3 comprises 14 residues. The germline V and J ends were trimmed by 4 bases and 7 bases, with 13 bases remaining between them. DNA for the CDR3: TGTGCCAGCAGCCCCAGGAGGGTCAGCGGGGAGCTGTTTTTT. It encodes CASSPRRVSGELFF.

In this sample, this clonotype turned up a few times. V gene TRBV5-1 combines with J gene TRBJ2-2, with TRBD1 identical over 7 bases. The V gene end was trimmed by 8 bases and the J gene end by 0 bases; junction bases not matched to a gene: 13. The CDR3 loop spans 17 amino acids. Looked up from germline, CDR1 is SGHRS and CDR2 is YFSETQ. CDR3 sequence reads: CASNGQATYPNTGELFF. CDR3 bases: TGCGCCAGTAACGGACAGGCTACTTATCCGAACACCGGGGAGCTGTTTTTT.

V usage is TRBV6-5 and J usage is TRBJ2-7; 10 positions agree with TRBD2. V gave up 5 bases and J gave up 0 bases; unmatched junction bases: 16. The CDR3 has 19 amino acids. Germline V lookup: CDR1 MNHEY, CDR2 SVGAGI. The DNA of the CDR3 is TGTGCCAGCAGTCGCTCGGGGCTAGCGGGAGTGGGGCACTCCTACGAGCAGTACTTC. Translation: CASSRSGLAGVGHSYEQYF.

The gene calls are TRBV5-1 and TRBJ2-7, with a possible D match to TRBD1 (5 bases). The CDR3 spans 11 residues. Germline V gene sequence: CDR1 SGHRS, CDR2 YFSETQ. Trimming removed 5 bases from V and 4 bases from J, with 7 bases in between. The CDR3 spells CASRAGYEQYF. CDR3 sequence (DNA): TGCGCCAGCAGAGCAGGGTACGAGCAGTACTTC.

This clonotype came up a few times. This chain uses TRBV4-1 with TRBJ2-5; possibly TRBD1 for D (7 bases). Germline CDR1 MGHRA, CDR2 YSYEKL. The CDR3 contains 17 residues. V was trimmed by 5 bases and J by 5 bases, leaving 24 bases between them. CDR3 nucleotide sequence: TGCGCCAGCAGCGAAGGGGGGACAGTTCTAAGAAGGGAGACCCAGTACTTC. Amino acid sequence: CASSEGGTVLRRETQYF.

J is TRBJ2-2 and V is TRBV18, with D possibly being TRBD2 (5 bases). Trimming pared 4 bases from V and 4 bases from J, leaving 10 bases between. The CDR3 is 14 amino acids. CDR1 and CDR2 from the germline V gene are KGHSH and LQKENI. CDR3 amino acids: CASSLQRSTGELFF. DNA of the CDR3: TGTGCCAGCTCACTACAGCGGAGCACCGGGGAGCTGTTTTTT.

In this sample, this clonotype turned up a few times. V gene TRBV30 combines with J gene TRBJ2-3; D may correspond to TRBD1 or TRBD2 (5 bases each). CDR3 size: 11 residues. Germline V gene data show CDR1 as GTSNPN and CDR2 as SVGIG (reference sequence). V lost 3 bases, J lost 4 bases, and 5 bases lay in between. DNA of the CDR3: TGTGCCTGGAGGGGACCAGATACGCAGTATTTT. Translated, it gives CAWRGPDTQYF.

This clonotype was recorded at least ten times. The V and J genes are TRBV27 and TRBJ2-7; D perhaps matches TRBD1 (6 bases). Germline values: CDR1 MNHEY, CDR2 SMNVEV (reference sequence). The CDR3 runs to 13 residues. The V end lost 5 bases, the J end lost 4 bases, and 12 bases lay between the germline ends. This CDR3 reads CASSPYTGYEQYV. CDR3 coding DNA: TGTGCCAGCAGTCCCTATACAGGGTACGAGCAGTACGTC.

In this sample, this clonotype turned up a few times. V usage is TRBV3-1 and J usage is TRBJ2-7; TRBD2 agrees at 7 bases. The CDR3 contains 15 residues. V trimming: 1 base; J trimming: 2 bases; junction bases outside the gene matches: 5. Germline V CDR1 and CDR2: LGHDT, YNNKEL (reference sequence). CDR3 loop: CASSQAGRETYEQYF. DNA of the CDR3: TGTGCCAGCAGCCAAGCTGGGCGGGAGACCTACGAGCAGTACTTC.